Presented here are 6 T cell receptor beta chains from one specimen sequenced in a study of blood T cells in healthy people across ages. Using a J-beta primer mix together with a sample-barcoded 5' primer, a second PCR was run for 7 to 11 cycles. TCRdb passed the 5' RACE reads through MiXCR, listing each CDR3 protein once. This repertoire shows roughly 2 million distinct CDR3 sequences, around half found once; its top ten account for 2.1%. Sequencing was done on a sample of blood. The source of these receptors is a woman between 40 and 50 years old in good health.

The V gene is TRBV9, the J gene TRBJ2-1, with 7 nucleotides matching TRBD1. Trimming at V came to 0 bases and at J to 0 bases, leaving 15 bases not matched to a gene. Germline V gene data show CDR1 as SGDLS and CDR2 as YYNGEE. The CDR3 totals 20 residues. CDR3 residues: CASSVDLAGGYDSSYNEQFF. CDR3 sequence (DNA): TGTGCCAGCAGCGTAGATTTAGCAGGGGGTTATGATAGCTCCTACAATGAGCAGTTCTTC.

The chain links TRBV29-1 to TRBJ2-7; a possible D gene is TRBD1 (5 bases). The V gene's germline CDR1 is SQVTM and CDR2 ANQGSEA. This CDR3 spans 14 amino acids. V was cut by 4 bases and J by 5 bases, with 18 bases left in between. CDR3 residues: CSVVLFAGNNEQYF. The CDR3 DNA sequence: TGCAGCGTTGTTTTGTTCGCAGGGAACAACGAGCAGTACTTC.

This chain connects TRBV27 to TRBJ2-1, with D perhaps matching TRBD2 (6 bases). The DNA end lines up better with TRBJ2-7; the J call may be wrong. From germline, CDR1 is MNHEY and CDR2 SMNVEV (reference sequence). CDR3 length: 12 amino acids. CDR3 loop: CASSQSAGEQYF. In DNA form, the CDR3 reads TGTGCCAGCAGTCAATCCGCGGGGGAGCAGTACTTC.

V usage is TRBV4-3 and J usage is TRBJ2-7; possible D gene TRBD1, 6 bases. The CDR3 consists of 16 residues. V was trimmed by 0 bases and J by 0 bases, leaving 12 bases between them. The germline gives CDR1 LGHNA, CDR2 YSLEER. CDR3 region: CASSQEGALSSYEQYF. The CDR3, as DNA: TGCGCCAGCAGCCAAGAGGGGGCACTAAGCTCCTACGAGCAGTACTTC.

The CDR3: CASSPADQETQYF. The CDR3 DNA reads TGTGCCAGCAGCCCGGCTGACCAAGAGACCCAGTACTTC. The chain joins TRBV3-1 to TRBJ2-4; no firm D call. The DNA end is more similar to TRBJ2-5, so the J call may be wrong. Germline V CDR1 and CDR2: LGHDT, YNNKEL (reference sequence). The CDR3 totals 13 residues.

The chain has TRBV20-1 and TRBJ2-3, with 10 bases fitting TRBD2. Germline V gene data show CDR1 as DFQATT and CDR2 as SNEGSKA (reference sequence). The J segment lost 6 bases and the V segment lost 0 bases, leaving 9 bases of the junction unmatched. The CDR3 length is 16 residues. The DNA of the CDR3 is TGCAGTGCTAGAGATTTGGGAGCGGGGGGGCCTGATACGCAGTATTTT. This sequence encodes CSARDLGAGGPDTQYF.